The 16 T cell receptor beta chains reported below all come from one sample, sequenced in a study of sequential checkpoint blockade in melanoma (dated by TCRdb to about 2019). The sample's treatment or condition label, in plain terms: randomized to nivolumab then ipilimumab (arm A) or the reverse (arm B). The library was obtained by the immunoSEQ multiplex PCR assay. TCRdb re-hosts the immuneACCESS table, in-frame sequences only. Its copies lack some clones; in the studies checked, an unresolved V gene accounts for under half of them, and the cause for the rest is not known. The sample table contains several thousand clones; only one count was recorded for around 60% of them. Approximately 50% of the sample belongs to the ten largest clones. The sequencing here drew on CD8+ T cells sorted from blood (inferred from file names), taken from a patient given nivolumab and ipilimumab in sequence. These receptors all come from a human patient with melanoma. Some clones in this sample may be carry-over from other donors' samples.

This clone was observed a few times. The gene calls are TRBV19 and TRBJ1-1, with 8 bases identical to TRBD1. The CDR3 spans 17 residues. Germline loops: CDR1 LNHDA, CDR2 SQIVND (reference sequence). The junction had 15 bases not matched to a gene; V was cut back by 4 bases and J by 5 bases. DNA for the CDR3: TGTGCCAGTAGTACGACTACTCGCGGGACAGGTGGAACTGAAGCTTTCTTT. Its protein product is CASSTTTRGTGGTEAFF.

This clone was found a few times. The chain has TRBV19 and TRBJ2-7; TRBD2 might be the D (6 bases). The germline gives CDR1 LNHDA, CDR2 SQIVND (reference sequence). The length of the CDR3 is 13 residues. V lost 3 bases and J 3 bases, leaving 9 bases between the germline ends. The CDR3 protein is CASSIGGVYEQYF. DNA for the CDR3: TGTGCCAGTAGTATTGGCGGGGTCTACGAGCAGTACTTC.

CDR3 nucleotides: TGTGCCAGCAGCTTAGCCTACCGGGACAGGGCAGATGGCTACACCTTC. Translating gives CASSLAYRDRADGYTF. The chain is built from TRBV7-9 and TRBJ1-2; 9 bases map to TRBD1. The CDR3 covers 16 residues. The V and J ends lost 0 bases and 6 bases, in that order; junction bases with no gene match: 8. Germline V gene lookup returns CDR1 SEHNR and CDR2 FQNEAQ (reference sequence).

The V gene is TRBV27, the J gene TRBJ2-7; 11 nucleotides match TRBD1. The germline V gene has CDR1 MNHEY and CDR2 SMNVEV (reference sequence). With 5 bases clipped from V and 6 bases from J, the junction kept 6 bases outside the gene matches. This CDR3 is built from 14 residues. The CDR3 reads CASSTRDRGGEQYF. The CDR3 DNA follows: TGTGCCAGCAGTACAAGGGACAGGGGGGGCGAGCAGTACTTC.

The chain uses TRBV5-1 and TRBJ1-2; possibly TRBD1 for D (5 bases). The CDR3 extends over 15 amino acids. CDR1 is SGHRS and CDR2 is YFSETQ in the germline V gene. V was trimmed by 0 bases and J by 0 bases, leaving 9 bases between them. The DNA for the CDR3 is TGCGCCAGCAGCTTGGACCAGGGCCCTAACTATGGCTACACCTTC. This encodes CASSLDQGPNYGYTF. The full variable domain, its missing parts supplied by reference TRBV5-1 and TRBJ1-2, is KAGVTQTPRYLIKTRGQQVTLSCSPISGHRSVSWYQQTPGQGLQFLFEYFSETQRNKGNFPGRFSGRQFSNSRSEMNVSTLELGDSALYLCASSLDQGPNYGYTFGSGTRLTVV.

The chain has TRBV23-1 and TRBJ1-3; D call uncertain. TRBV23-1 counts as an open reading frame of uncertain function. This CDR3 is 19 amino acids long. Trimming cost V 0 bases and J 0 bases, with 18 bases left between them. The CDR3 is CASSQSAPYAPFSGNTIYF. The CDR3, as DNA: TGCGCCAGCAGTCAATCGGCTCCATACGCACCTTTCTCTGGAAACACCATATATTTT.

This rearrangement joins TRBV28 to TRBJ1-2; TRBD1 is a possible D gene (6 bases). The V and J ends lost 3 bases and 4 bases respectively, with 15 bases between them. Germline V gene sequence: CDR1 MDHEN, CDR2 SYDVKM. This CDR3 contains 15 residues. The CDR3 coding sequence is TGTGCCAGCAGTTTTGGGACAAAGATTCTCTATGGCTACACCTTC. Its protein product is CASSFGTKILYGYTF.

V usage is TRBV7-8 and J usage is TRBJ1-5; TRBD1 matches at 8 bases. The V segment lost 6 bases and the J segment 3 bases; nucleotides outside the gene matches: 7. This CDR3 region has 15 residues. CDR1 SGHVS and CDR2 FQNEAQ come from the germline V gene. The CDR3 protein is CASSHAGGPNQPQHF. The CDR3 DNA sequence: TGTGCCAGCAGTCACGCAGGGGGCCCCAATCAGCCCCAGCATTTT. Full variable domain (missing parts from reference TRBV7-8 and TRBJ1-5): GAGVSQSPRYKVAKRGQDVALRCDPISGHVSLFWYQQALGQGPEFLTYFQNEAQLDKSGLPSDRFFAERPEGSVSTLKIQRTQQEDSAVYLCASSHAGGPNQPQHFGDGTRLSIL.

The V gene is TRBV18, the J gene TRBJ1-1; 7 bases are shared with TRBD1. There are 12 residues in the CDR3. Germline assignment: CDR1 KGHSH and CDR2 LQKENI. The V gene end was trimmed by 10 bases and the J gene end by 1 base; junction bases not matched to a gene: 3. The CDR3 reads CATGQKNTEAFF. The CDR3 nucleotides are TGTGCCACGGGACAGAAGAACACTGAAGCTTTCTTT.

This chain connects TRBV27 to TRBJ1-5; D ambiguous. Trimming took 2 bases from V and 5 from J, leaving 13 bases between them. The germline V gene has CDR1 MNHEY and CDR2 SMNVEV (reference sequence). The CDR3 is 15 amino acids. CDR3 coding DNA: TGTGCCAGCAGTTTAAGAGGAGGTCGCCATCAGCCCCAGCATTTT. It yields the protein CASSLRGGRHQPQHF.

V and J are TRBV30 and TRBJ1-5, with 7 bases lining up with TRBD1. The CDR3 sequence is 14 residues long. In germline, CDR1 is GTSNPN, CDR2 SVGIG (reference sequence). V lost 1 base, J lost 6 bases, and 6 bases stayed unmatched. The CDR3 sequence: CAWSAGGGGQPQHF. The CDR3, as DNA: TGTGCCTGGAGTGCGGGAGGGGGCGGTCAGCCCCAGCATTTT.

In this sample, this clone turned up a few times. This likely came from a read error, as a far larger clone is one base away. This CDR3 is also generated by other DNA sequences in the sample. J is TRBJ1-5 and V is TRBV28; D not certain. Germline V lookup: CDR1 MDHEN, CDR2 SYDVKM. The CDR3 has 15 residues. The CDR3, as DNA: TGTGCTAGCACCGCCCCTGAGGGTTACAATCAGCCCCAGCATTTT. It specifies CASTAPEGYNQPQHF.

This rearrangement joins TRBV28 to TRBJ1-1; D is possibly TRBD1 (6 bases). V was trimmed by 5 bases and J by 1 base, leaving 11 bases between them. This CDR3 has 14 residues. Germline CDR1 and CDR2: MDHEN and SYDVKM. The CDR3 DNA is TGTGCCAGCAGTGCAGGGGACGGGAACACTGAAGCTTTCTTT. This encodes CASSAGDGNTEAFF.

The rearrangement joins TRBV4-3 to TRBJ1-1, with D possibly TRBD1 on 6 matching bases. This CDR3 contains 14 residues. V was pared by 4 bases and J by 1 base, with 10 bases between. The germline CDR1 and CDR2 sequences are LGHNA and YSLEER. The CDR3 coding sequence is TGCGCCAGCAGCCCTAGGGACAAGAACACTGAAGCTTTCTTT. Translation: CASSPRDKNTEAFF.

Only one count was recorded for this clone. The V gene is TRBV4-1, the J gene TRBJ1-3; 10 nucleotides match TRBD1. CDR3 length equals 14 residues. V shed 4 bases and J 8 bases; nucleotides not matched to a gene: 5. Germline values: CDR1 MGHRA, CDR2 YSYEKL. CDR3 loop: CASSLRDRGHTIYF. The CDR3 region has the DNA TGCGCCAGCAGCCTACGGGACAGGGGACACACCATATATTTT.

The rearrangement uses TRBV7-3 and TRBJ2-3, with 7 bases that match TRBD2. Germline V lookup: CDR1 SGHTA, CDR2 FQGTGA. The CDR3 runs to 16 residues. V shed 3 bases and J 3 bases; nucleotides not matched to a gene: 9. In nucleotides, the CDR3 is TGTGCCAGCAGCTTGGATGGGGGGGGTCGGACAGATACGCAGTATTTT. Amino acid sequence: CASSLDGGGRTDTQYF.